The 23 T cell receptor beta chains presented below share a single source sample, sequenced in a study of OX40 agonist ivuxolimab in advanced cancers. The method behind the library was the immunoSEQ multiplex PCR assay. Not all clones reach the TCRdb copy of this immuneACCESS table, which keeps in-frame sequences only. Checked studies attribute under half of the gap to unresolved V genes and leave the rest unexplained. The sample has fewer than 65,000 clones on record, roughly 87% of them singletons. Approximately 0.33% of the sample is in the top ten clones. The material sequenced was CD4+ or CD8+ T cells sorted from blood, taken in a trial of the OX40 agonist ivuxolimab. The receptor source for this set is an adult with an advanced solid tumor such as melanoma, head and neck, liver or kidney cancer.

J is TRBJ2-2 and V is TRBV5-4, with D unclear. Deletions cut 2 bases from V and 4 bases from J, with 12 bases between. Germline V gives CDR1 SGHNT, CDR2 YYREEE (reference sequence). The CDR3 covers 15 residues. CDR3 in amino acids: CASSLRSDSTGELFF. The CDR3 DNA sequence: TGTGCCAGCAGCTTAAGGTCAGATTCCACCGGGGAGCTGTTTTTT.

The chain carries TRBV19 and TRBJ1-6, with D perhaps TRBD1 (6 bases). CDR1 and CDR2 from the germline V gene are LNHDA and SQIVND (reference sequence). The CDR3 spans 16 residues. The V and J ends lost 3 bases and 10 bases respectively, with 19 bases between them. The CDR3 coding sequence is TGTGCCAGTAGTATTGGGGGGCAATCGAAGGGGTCACCCCTCCACTTT. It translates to CASSIGGQSKGSPLHF. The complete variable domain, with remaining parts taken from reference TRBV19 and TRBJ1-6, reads DGGITQSPKYLFRKEGQNVTLSCEQNLNHDAMYWYRQDPGQGLRLIYYSQIVNDFQKGDIAEGYSVSREKKESFPLTVTSAQKNPTAFYLCASSIGGQSKGSPLHFGNGTRLTVT.

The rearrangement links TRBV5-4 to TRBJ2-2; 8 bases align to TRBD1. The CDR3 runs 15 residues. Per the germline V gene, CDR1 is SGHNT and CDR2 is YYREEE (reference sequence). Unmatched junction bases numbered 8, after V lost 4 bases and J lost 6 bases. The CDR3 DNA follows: TGTGCCAGCAGCCATCCGACAGGGGCGGCCGGGGAGCTGTTTTTT. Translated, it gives CASSHPTGAAGELFF.

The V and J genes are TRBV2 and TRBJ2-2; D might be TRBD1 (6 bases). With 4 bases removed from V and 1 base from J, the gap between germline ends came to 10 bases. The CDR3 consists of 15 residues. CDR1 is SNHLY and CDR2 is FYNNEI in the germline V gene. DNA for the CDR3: TGTGCCAGCAGTGGACAGGTGCTGAACACCGGGGAGCTGTTTTTT. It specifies CASSGQVLNTGELFF.

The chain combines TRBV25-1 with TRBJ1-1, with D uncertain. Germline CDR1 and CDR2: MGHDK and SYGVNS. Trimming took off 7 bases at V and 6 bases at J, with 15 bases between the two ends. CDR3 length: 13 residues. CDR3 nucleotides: TGTGCCAGCACGCGGGCCGGAACGGCTGAAGCTTTCTTT. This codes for CASTRAGTAEAFF.

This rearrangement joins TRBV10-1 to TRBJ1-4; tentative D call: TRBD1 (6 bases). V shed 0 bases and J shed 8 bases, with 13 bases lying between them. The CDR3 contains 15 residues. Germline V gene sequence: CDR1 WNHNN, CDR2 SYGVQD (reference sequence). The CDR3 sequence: CASSESRGQGEKLFF. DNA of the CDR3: TGCGCCAGCAGTGAGTCTCGGGGACAAGGCGAAAAACTGTTTTTT.

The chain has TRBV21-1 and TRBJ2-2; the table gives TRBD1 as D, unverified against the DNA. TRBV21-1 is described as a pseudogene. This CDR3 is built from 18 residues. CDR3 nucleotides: TGTGCCAGCAGCAAGAGGGTTTGGGGGACAGAGAACACCGGGGAGCTGTTTTTT. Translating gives CASSKRVWGTENTGELFF.

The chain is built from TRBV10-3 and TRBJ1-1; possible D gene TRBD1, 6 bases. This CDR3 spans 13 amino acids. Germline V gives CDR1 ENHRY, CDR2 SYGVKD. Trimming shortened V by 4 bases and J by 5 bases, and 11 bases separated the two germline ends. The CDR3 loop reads CAISGRGGTEAFF. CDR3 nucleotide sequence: TGTGCCATCAGTGGCAGGGGCGGGACTGAAGCTTTCTTT.

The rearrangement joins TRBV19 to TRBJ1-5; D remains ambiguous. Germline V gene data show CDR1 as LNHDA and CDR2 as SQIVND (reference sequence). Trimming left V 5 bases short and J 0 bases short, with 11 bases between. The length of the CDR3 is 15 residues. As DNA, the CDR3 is TGTGCCAGTAGTTCCCGGAGTCTTAGCAATCAGCCCCAGCATTTT. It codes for CASSSRSLSNQPQHF.

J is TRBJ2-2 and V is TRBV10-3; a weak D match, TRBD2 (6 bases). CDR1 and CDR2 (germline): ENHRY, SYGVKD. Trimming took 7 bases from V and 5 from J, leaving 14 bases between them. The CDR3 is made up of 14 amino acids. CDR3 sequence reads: CAIKGSGGTGELFF. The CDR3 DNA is TGTGCCATCAAGGGGAGTGGGGGGACCGGGGAGCTGTTTTTT.

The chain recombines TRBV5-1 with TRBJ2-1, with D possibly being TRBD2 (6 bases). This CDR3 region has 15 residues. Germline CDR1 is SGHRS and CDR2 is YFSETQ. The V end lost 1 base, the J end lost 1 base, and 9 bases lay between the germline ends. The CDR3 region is CASSLSAGSYNEQFF. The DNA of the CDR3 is TGCGCCAGCAGCTTGAGTGCGGGGTCCTACAATGAGCAGTTCTTC.

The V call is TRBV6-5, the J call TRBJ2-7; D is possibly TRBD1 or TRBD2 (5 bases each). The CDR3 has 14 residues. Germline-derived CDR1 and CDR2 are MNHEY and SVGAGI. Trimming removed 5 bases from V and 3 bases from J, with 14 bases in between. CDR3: CASSRSGANYEQYF. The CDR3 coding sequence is TGTGCCAGCAGTAGATCCGGGGCAAACTACGAGCAGTACTTC.

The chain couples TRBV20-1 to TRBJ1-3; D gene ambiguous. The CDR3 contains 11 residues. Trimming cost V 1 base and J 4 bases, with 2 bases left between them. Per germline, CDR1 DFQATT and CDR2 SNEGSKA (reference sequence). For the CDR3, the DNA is TGCAGTGCTAGAGGGGGAAACACCATATATTTT. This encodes CSARGGNTIYF.

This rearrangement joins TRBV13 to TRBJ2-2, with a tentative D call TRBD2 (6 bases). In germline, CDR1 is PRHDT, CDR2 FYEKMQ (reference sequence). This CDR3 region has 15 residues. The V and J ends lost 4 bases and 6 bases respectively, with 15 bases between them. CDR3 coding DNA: TGTGCCAGCAGCTCGACAGCCCGGAGGGCCGGGGAGCTGTTTTTT. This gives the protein CASSSTARRAGELFF.

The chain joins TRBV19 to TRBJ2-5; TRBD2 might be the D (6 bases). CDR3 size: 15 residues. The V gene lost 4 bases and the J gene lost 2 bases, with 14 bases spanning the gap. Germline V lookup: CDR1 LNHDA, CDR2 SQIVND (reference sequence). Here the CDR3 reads CASSTRDLHQETQYF. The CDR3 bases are TGTGCCAGTAGTACCCGGGACTTGCATCAAGAGACCCAGTACTTC.

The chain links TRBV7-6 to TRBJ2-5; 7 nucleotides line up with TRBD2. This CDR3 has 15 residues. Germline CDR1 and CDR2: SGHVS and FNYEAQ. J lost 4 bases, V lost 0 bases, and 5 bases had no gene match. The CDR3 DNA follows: TGTGCCAGCAGCTTAGCGGGAGGGAGCGGAGAGACCCAGTACTTC. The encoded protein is CASSLAGGSGETQYF.

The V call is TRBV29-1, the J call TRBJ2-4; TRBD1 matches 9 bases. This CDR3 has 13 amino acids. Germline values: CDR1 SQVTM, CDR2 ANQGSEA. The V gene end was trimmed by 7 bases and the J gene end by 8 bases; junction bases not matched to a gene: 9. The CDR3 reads CSGQGGGRDIQYF. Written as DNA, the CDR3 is TGCAGCGGACAGGGGGGAGGAAGGGACATTCAGTACTTC.

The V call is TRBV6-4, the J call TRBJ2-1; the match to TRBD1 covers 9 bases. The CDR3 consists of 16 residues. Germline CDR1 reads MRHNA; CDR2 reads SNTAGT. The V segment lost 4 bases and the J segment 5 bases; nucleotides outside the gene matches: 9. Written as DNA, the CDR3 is TGTGCCAGCAGTGCCCCCCCCCGGACAGGGGACAATGAGCAGTTCTTC. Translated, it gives CASSAPPRTGDNEQFF.

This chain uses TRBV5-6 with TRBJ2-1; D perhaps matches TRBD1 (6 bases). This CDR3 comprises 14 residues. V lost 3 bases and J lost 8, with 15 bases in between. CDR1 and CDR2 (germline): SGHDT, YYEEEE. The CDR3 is CASSSGASADEQFF. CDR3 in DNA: TGTGCCAGCAGCTCAGGGGCCAGCGCGGATGAGCAGTTCTTC.

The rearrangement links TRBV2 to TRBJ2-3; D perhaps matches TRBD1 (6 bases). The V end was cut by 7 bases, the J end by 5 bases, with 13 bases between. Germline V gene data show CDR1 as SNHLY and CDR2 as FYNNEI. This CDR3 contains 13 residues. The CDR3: CASKGGERDTQYF. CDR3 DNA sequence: TGTGCCAGCAAAGGGGGTGAGAGAGATACGCAGTATTTT.

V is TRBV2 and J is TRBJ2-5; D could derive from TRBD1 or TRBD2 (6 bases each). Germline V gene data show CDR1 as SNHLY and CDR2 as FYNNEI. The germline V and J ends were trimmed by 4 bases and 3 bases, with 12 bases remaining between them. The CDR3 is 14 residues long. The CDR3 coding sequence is TGTGCCAGCAGTGTGGGGGCGGGAAAAGAGACCCAGTACTTC. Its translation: CASSVGAGKETQYF.

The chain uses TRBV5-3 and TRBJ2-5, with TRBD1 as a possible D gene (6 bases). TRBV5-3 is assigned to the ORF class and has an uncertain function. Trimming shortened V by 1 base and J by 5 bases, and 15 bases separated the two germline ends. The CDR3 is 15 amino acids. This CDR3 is CARSLYGDMGETQYF. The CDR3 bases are TGTGCCAGAAGCTTGTATGGGGACATGGGGGAGACCCAGTACTTC.

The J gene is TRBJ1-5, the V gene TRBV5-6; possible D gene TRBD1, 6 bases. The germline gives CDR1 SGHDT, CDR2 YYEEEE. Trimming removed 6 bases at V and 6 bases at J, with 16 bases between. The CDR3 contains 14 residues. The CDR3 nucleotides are TGTGCCAGCAATCCCCCAGGGGTCACTCAGCCCCAGCATTTT. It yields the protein CASNPPGVTQPQHF.